This T cell receptor (beta chain) originates from a study of CD8 T cells in ankylosing spondylitis. This clonotype has just a few counts. The target antigen is unknown. Study results and limitations: Some of the motif variants had earlier been found in reactive arthritis patients' fluid and blood. A motif of roughly 8 highly homologous TCR beta variants was seen as apparently characteristic of ankylosing spondylitis blood.

A single record per CDR3 protein comes from TCRdb applying MiXCR to the 5' RACE reads. The table has 250,000 to 300,000 distinct CDR3 sequences, around 18% seen once. The sample comprised blood, either unsorted or a sorted T cell fraction (not recorded which). The receptor comes from a male donor with ankylosing spondylitis or in good health (not recorded which).

This CDR3 reads CASSLYPGPTEAFF. CDR3 DNA sequence: TGTGCCAGCAGTTTATATCCCGGACCCACTGAAGCTTTCTTT. This chain uses TRBV27 with TRBJ1-1; D not certain. Germline CDR1 reads MNHEY; CDR2 reads SMNVEV (reference sequence). V lost 1 base and J lost 4, with 10 bases in between. This CDR3 comprises 14 residues.